One and the same sample provided the 7 T cell receptor beta chains below, sequenced in a study of cytomegalovirus exposure and HLA in healthy donors. Amplification used 60 Vbeta primers and 13 Jbeta primers. Only in-frame clones appear in the TCRdb table, and some are missing; sequencing was by immunoSEQ multiplex PCR. The sample has some 190,000 clones, 70% to 80% seen once. The sequenced sample was PBMCs. The source is a man aged 18-30 years in good health and CMV-seronegative.

CDR3 residues: CASSPQALGYMNTEAFF. CDR3 coding DNA: TGTGCCAGCAGCCCGCAGGCCTTGGGTTACATGAACACTGAAGCTTTCTTT. The chain has TRBV9 and TRBJ1-1; D gene unclear. V was trimmed by 4 bases and J by 0 bases, leaving 19 bases between them. This CDR3 has 17 amino acids. The V gene's germline CDR1 is SGDLS and CDR2 YYNGEE.

The chain couples TRBV30 to TRBJ1-2, with a possible D match to TRBD1 (5 bases). Germline CDR1 reads GTSNPN; CDR2 reads SVGIG (reference sequence). This CDR3 has 11 amino acids. With 7 bases removed from V and 4 bases from J, the gap between germline ends came to 10 bases. CDR3 residues: CAYDRGYGYTF. DNA of the CDR3: TGTGCCTACGACAGAGGCTATGGCTACACCTTC.

The rearrangement joins TRBV7-8 to TRBJ2-3; D is undetermined. The V and J ends lost 3 bases and 3 bases respectively, with 4 bases between them. Germline V gives CDR1 SGHVS, CDR2 FQNEAQ. This CDR3 comprises 12 residues. The CDR3 DNA follows: TGTGCCAGCAGCTTTAGTACAGATACGCAGTATTTT. Amino acids: CASSFSTDTQYF.

The gene calls are TRBV9 and TRBJ2-1; 10 bases fit TRBD1. Germline trimming cut 7 bases from V and 7 bases from J; bases unmatched to any gene: 11. The CDR3 runs 15 residues. The germline V gene encodes CDR1 SGDLS and CDR2 YYNGEE. The CDR3 loop reads CASAARDRGGNEQFF. DNA for the CDR3: TGTGCCAGCGCGGCCCGGGACAGGGGTGGGAATGAGCAGTTCTTC.

The rearrangement links TRBV7-6 to TRBJ1-2; 11 nucleotides match TRBD1. CDR1 SGHVS and CDR2 FNYEAQ come from the germline V gene. The CDR3 is 13 amino acids. The ends lost 5 bases at V and 8 bases at J; junction bases unmatched: 4. CDR3 amino acids: CASSRGQGAGYTF. DNA for the CDR3: TGTGCCAGCAGCCGAGGACAGGGGGCAGGCTACACCTTC.

V usage is TRBV27 and J usage is TRBJ1-1; no firm D call. This CDR3 spans 13 amino acids. Per the germline V gene, CDR1 is MNHEY and CDR2 is SMNVEV (reference sequence). The V and J ends lost 2 bases and 1 base respectively, with 5 bases between them. The CDR3 is CASSLRSNTEAFF. The CDR3 bases are TGTGCCAGCAGTTTACGGTCGAACACTGAAGCTTTCTTT.

The chain has TRBV29-1 and TRBJ2-2, with D uncertain. Deletions cut 7 bases from V and 2 bases from J, with 11 bases between. CDR1 is SQVTM, CDR2 ANQGSEA, per germline. CDR3 length: 13 residues. The CDR3 region is CSGGAPNTGELFF. CDR3 nucleotide sequence: TGCAGCGGCGGAGCCCCCAACACCGGGGAGCTGTTTTTT.